This T cell receptor beta chain stems from a study of T cell responses to AZD1222 COVID-19 vaccine. Findings and caveats of the study: Repertoire sampling happened only post peak T cell response. Most donors were white British and more were female, and clonal diversity was possibly underestimated.

Trimming removed 4 bases from V and 3 bases from J; junction bases left unmatched: 12. The CDR3 sequence is 18 residues long. Per germline, CDR1 SEHNR and CDR2 FQNEAQ (reference sequence). This table comes from immunoSEQ multiplex PCR, and its TCRdb copy is limited to in-frame clones, with some not included. Of roughly 190,000 clones listed, roughly 88% are singletons. This clone was picked up a small number of times. Its antigen is currently unknown. Material: peripheral blood, obtained on day 0 of AZD1222 vaccination. The chain links TRBV7-9 to TRBJ2-1; 10 bases are shared with TRBD1. This TCR derives from an adult in good health. The CDR3 nucleotides read TGTGCCAGCAGCTCACCACCGGGACAGGGGAAAAGCTACAATGAGCAGTTCTTC. Translating gives CASSSPPGQGKSYNEQFF.